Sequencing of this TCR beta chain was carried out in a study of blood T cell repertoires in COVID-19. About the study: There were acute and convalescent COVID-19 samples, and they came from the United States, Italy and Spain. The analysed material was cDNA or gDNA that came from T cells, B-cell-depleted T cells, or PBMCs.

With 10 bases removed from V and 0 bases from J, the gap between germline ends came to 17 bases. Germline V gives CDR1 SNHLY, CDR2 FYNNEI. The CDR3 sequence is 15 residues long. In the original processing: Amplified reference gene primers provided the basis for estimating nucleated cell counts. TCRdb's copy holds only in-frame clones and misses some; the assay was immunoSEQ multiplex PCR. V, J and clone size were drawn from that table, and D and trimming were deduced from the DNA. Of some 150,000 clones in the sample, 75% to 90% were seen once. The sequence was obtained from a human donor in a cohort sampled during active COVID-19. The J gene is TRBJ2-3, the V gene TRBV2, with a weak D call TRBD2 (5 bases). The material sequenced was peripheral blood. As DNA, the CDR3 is TGTGCCACCTCCTTCGGCCTAGCTAGCACAGATACGCAGTATTTT. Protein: CATSFGLASTDTQYF.